The next 22 T cell receptor beta chains were all read from a single sample in a study of T cell responses to AZD1222 COVID-19 vaccine. Some clones are missing from TCRdb's copy, which holds only in-frame ones; the method was immunoSEQ multiplex PCR. The sample shows 90,000 to 150,000 clones, over 85% of them seen only once. The sequenced sample was peripheral blood, obtained on day 0 of AZD1222 vaccination. Receptors originate from an adult in good health.

The gene calls are TRBV11-2 and TRBJ2-2; TRBD1 aligns across 9 bases. This CDR3 has 15 residues. Per germline, CDR1 SGHAT and CDR2 FQNNGV. The ends lost 3 bases at V and 3 bases at J; junction bases unmatched: 2. The DNA for the CDR3 is TGTGCCAGCAGCTTGGGACAGGGTGACACCGGGGAGCTGTTTTTT. As protein: CASSLGQGDTGELFF.

The chain has TRBV7-3 and TRBJ1-3; D not certain. CDR1 is SGHTA, CDR2 FQGTGA, per germline. The CDR3 has 14 residues. The V end was cut by 2 bases, the J end by 0 bases, with 5 bases between. The chain's CDR3 is CASSLLGSGNTIYF. CDR3 in DNA: TGTGCCAGCAGCTTACTAGGCTCTGGAAACACCATATATTTT.

The V and J genes are TRBV3-1 (or the pseudogene TRBV3-2) and TRBJ1-5; no reliable D call. Between the trimmed V and J ends, which lost 3 bases and 6 bases, there was a span of 6 bases. The germline gives CDR1 LGHDT, CDR2 YNNKEL (reference sequence). This CDR3 is built from 12 residues. CDR3 DNA sequence: TGTGCCAGCAGCCATGGCGGTCAGCCCCAGCATTTT. Its translation is CASSHGGQPQHF.

The chain uses TRBV29-1 and TRBJ1-1, with D possibly being TRBD1 (6 bases). The germline V gene encodes CDR1 SQVTM and CDR2 ANQGSEA. Trimming pared 4 bases from V and 3 bases from J, leaving 15 bases between. The CDR3 is 14 amino acids. CDR3 DNA sequence: TGCAGCGTTGGAGCAGGGGCTATGTACACTGAAGCTTTCTTT. Amino acids: CSVGAGAMYTEAFF. Looking up the rest from reference TRBV29-1 and TRBJ1-1 gives the full variable domain: SAVISQKPSRDICQRGTSLTIQCQVDSQVTMMFWYRQQPGQSLTLIATANQGSEATYESGFVIDKFPISRPNLTFSTLTVSNMSPEDSSIYLCSVGAGAMYTEAFFGQGTRLTVV.

The CDR3 DNA follows: TGTGCCAGCAGCTTAAATACGCAGGGCGGGAGCTACACCTTC. Residues: CASSLNTQGGSYTF. V is TRBV7-9 and J is TRBJ1-2; D possibly corresponds to TRBD1 (5 bases). The V gene's germline CDR1 is SEHNR and CDR2 FQNEAQ (reference sequence). V was trimmed by 2 bases and J by 9 bases, leaving 16 bases between them. The CDR3 has 14 residues. Together with reference TRBV7-9 and TRBJ1-2, the CDR3 gives the full variable domain: DTGVSQNPRHKITKRGQNVTFRCDPISEHNRLYWYRQTLGQGPEFLTYFQNEAQLEKSRLLSDRFSAERPKGSFSTLEIQRTEQGDSAMYLCASSLNTQGGSYTFGSGTRLTVV.

This chain links TRBV7-2 with TRBJ2-4, with D possibly being TRBD2 (7 bases). Trimming stripped 5 bases from V and 8 bases from J, with 16 bases between. The CDR3 runs to 14 residues. Looked up from germline, CDR1 is SGHTA and CDR2 is FQGNSA. As DNA, the CDR3 is TGTGCCAGCAGCCAAGGGGGGGCAGGGGACATTCAGTACTTC. It codes for CASSQGGAGDIQYF. Drawing the rest from reference TRBV7-2 and TRBJ2-4, the complete variable domain is GAGVSQSPSNKVTEKGKDVELRCDPISGHTALYWYRQSLGQGLEFLIYFQGNSAPDKSGLPSDRFSAERTGGSVSTLTIQRTQQEDSAVYLCASSQGGAGDIQYFGAGTRLSVL.

This sequence joins TRBV18 and TRBJ1-5; 7 positions agree with TRBD1. After removal of 6 bases from V and 3 bases from J, the junction contained 5 bases not matched to a gene. CDR1 KGHSH and CDR2 LQKENI come from the germline V gene. The CDR3 runs to 14 residues. CDR3 sequence: CASSGTATNQPQHF. The DNA for the CDR3 is TGTGCCAGCTCGGGGACAGCCACCAATCAGCCCCAGCATTTT.

The chain uses TRBV7-6 and TRBJ1-4; weak D call: TRBD1 (5 bases). CDR1 and CDR2 from the germline V gene are SGHVS and FNYEAQ. The CDR3 extends over 17 amino acids. Deletions cut 3 bases from V and 0 bases from J, with 14 bases between. In nucleotides, the CDR3 is TGTGCCAGCAGCTTGAGGGGACGGGGAGCAACTAATGAAAAACTGTTTTTT. Translation gives CASSLRGRGATNEKLFF. The full variable domain, rest sourced from reference TRBV7-6 and TRBJ1-4, is GAGVSQSPRYKVTKRGQDVALRCDPISGHVSLYWYRQALGQGPEFLTYFNYEAQQDKSGLPNDRFSAERPEGSISTLTIQRTEQRDSAMYRCASSLRGRGATNEKLFFGSGTQLSVL.

The J gene is TRBJ2-7, the V gene TRBV30; 8 bases map to TRBD1. The CDR3 loop spans 13 amino acids. Trimming cost V 3 bases and J 2 bases; bases outside gene matches: 3. The germline CDR1 and CDR2 sequences are GTSNPN and SVGIG (reference sequence). CDR3 residues: CAWSRGRTYEQYF. As DNA, the CDR3 is TGTGCCTGGAGCAGGGGGCGTACCTACGAGCAGTACTTC.

This rearrangement joins TRBV6-5 to TRBJ1-2; the D gene is possibly TRBD1 (6 bases). The CDR3 spans 13 residues. Germline V gene data show CDR1 as MNHEY and CDR2 as SVGAGI. Between the trimmed V and J ends, which lost 6 bases and 4 bases, there was a span of 12 bases. Written as DNA, the CDR3 is TGTGCCAGCAGCACCGACAGGCTCTATGGCTACACCTTC. It translates to CASSTDRLYGYTF.

V and J are TRBV3-1 (or the pseudogene TRBV3-2) and TRBJ2-5, with D perhaps matching TRBD1 or TRBD2 (5 bases each). The CDR3 is 16 amino acids. V lost 0 bases and J 1 base, leaving 12 bases between the germline ends. Per germline, CDR1 LGHDT and CDR2 YNNKEL (reference sequence). CDR3 amino acids: CASSQDRQGRQETQYF. CDR3 coding DNA: TGTGCCAGCAGCCAAGATCGGCAGGGACGCCAAGAGACCCAGTACTTC.

This clone was recorded a few times. The gene calls are TRBV4-1 and TRBJ2-7; TRBD1 matches at 9 bases. The CDR3 sequence is 17 residues long. Trimming took 2 bases from V and 4 from J; bases not matched to a gene: 12. Germline CDR1 reads MGHRA; CDR2 reads YSYEKL. The CDR3 reads CASSQTSGTGSWYEQYF. The CDR3 coding sequence is TGCGCCAGCAGCCAAACCTCCGGGACAGGGAGTTGGTACGAGCAGTACTTC.

In DNA, the CDR3 is TGTGCCAGCAGCTTAGAGCTCCGCGGAGGCACTGAAGCTTTCTTT. Amino acid sequence: CASSLELRGGTEAFF. This chain connects TRBV7-2 to TRBJ1-1; no reliable D call. V was clipped by 1 base and J by 4 bases, with 13 bases between them. CDR1 and CDR2 from the germline V gene are SGHTA and FQGNSA. The CDR3 loop spans 15 amino acids.

In nucleotides, the CDR3 is TGTGCCAGCAGCTTAGTTTTGGGTATCGAGCAGTACTTC. Its translation: CASSLVLGIEQYF. V usage is TRBV11-2 and J usage is TRBJ2-7; D call uncertain. CDR3 length: 13 residues. Trimming took off 1 base at V and 6 bases at J, with 10 bases between the two ends. Germline CDR1 SGHAT, CDR2 FQNNGV.

J is TRBJ2-6 and V is TRBV24-1; the D is unclear. Germline V gene sequence: CDR1 KGHDR, CDR2 SFDVKD. The length of the CDR3 is 16 residues. The V end was cut by 5 bases, the J end by 2 bases, with 12 bases between. CDR3: CATSGPGLTGANVLTF. CDR3 sequence (DNA): TGTGCCACCAGTGGGCCGGGTTTGACTGGGGCCAACGTCCTGACTTTC.

This clone was picked up one time. V and J are TRBV7-3 and TRBJ1-1; D uncertain. The CDR3 extends over 15 amino acids. The V gene lost 4 bases and the J gene lost 1 base, with 13 bases spanning the gap. CDR1 and CDR2 from the germline V gene are SGHTA and FQGTGA. The chain's CDR3 is CASSSSRLPNTEAFF. CDR3 bases: TGTGCCAGCAGCTCCTCTAGACTGCCGAACACTGAAGCTTTCTTT.

The chain couples TRBV12-5 to TRBJ1-3; D is ambiguous. Germline lookup yields CDR1 LGHNT and CDR2 FRNRAP. The CDR3 runs 14 residues. Trimming took off 3 bases at V and 1 base at J, with 7 bases between the two ends. The CDR3 sequence is CASGLEPSGNTIYF. The CDR3 coding sequence is TGTGCTAGTGGTTTAGAGCCATCTGGAAACACCATATATTTT.

The V gene is TRBV2, the J gene TRBJ2-3, with D perhaps being TRBD1 or TRBD2 (5 bases each). The germline V gene encodes CDR1 SNHLY and CDR2 FYNNEI. V was pared by 4 bases and J by 7 bases, with 15 bases between. The CDR3 length is 14 residues. This CDR3 reads CASSGDRGSNTQYF. The CDR3 DNA sequence: TGTGCCAGCAGTGGGGACCGTGGCAGTAATACGCAGTATTTT.

In this sample, this clone turned up a few times. This chain links TRBV5-1 with TRBJ2-2; TRBD1 matches 8 bases. The CDR3 contains 14 residues. Germline V gives CDR1 SGHRS, CDR2 YFSETQ. V lost 5 bases and J lost 3; bases outside the gene matches: 3. The CDR3 region is CASRTTGDTGELFF. The DNA for the CDR3 is TGCGCCAGCAGGACGACAGGGGACACCGGGGAGCTGTTTTTT.

This rearrangement joins TRBV7-8 to TRBJ1-5; 7 nucleotides line up with TRBD1. V lost 3 bases to trimming and J lost 5 bases; unmatched junction nucleotides: 4. Per germline, CDR1 SGHVS and CDR2 FQNEAQ. This CDR3 spans 14 amino acids. DNA for the CDR3: TGTGCCAGCAGCTTCCGGGACAGTTATCAGCCCCAGCATTTT. It codes for CASSFRDSYQPQHF.

The rearrangement links TRBV11-3 to TRBJ2-7; D tentatively reads TRBD1 or TRBD2 (5 bases each). The germline gives CDR1 SGHNT, CDR2 YENEEA. V shed 5 bases and J shed 3 bases, with 11 bases lying between them. This CDR3 is 13 amino acids long. Written as DNA, the CDR3 is TGTGCCAGCAGCGAGGGGCTAGTCTACGAGCAGTACTTC. This encodes CASSEGLVYEQYF.

Regarding this clone: A read error may explain this, as a much larger clone is one base away. The identical CDR3 is also encoded by other nucleotide sequences in the sample. This chain connects TRBV5-4 to TRBJ2-7; no firm D call. Trimming removed 3 bases at V and 2 bases at J, with 3 bases between. Germline loops: CDR1 SGHNT, CDR2 YYREEE (reference sequence). The length of the CDR3 is 11 residues. The CDR3 DNA reads as TGTGCCAGCAGCTCGACCTACGAGCAGTACTTC. It specifies CASSSTYEQYF. Looking up the rest from reference TRBV5-4 and TRBJ2-7 gives the full variable domain: ETGVTQSPTHLIKTRGQQVTLRCSSQSGHNTVSWYQQALGQGPQFIFQYYREEENGRGNFPPRFSGLQFPNYSSELNVNALELDDSALYLCASSSTYEQYFGPGTRLTVT.